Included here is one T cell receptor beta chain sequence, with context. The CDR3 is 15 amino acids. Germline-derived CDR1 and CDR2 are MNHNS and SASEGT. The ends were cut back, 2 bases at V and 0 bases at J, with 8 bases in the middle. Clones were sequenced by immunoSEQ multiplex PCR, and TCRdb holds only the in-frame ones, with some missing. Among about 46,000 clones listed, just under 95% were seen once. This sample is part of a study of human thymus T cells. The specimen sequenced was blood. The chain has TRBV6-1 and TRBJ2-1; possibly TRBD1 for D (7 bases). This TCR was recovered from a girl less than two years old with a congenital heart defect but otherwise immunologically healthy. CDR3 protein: CASSEQGGSYNEQFF. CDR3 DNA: TGTGCCAGCAGTGAACAGGGGGGCTCCTACAATGAGCAGTTCTTC.